Sequencing of this TCR beta chain was carried out in a study of blood T cell repertoires in COVID-19 (dated by TCRdb to 2020 to 2021). Regarding the study in general: Samples covering the acute and convalescent phases of COVID-19 were provided by collaborators in the United States, Italy and Spain. The material from the prospective study consisted of cDNA or gDNA derived from T cells, B-cell-depleted T cells, or PBMCs. The repertoires were made available in a free public database intended to serve as a resource for research on the immune response to SARS-CoV-2. The samples were drawn from the first 160 participants of the ongoing ImmuneRACE study and from 1,254 subjects provided by 6 global collaborators. The dataset comprised deeply sampled blood TCRbeta repertoires from subjects exposed to, actively infected with, or recovered from COVID-19. A de-identified subject ID, COVID-19 status, age in years and sex were almost always included in the sample metadata. Where HLA class I and class II types were available, the types were taken from metadata supplied by the sample provider, not from assay-based typing.

The germline V gene provides CDR1 SGHRS and CDR2 YFSETQ. The CDR3 measures 14 amino acids from cysteine to phenylalanine. Solely the CDR3 DNA is kept, with 42 bases framed from the first base. V is pared back by 0 bases and J by 4 bases, with 7 bases lying between the germline termini. TCRbeta CDR3 regions were amplified from genomic DNA by means of the immunoSEQ Assay, a bias-controlled multiplex PCR. Regarding the original processing steps: Nucleated cell counts per sample were estimated from amplification of reference gene primers within the assay. To quantify the absolute abundance of each unique TCRbeta CDR3 rearrangement, sequence reads were collapsed and filtered. For each sample, productive Simpson clonality was calculated as the square root of Simpson's diversity index across productive rearrangements. This immuneACCESS table, as held by TCRdb, lists in-frame sequences with V and J called but not all clones. Of the missing ones, under half trace to an unresolved V gene in checked studies; the others have no known cause. From that table come the V and J calls and clone size; the DNA was used to work out D and trimming. The sample data list about 68,000 clones, and roughly 89% of these were observed just once. About 8.1% of the sample is in the top ten clones.

Study-wide findings and limitations: How much clinical and demographic metadata was included differed by source and by participant, and the metadata was provided uncurated.

For this clone: Its antigen remains unidentified. The input lacks base qualities; no much larger clone sits a single base away.

Each collaborating institution followed its own protocols to collect whole blood in K2EDTA tubes. For TCRbeta analysis, collaborator samples were shipped as frozen whole blood, as isolated PBMCs, or as DNA extracted from either sample type. The sequence is built from TRBV5-1 and TRBJ2-2; TRBD2 is a weak D gene call, 5 bases matching. Specimen: peripheral blood. This TCR was sampled from a man in his thirties or forties with acute or convalescent COVID-19. The bases are TGCGCCAGCAGCTTGGCCGCGGGCACCGGGGAGCTGTTTTTT. Its protein is CASSLAAGTGELFF.